A single sample gave rise to the 3 T cell receptor beta chains below, sequenced in a study of CD8 T cells in Susac syndrome. Reverse transcription of roughly 0.5 to 1 ug RNA was carried out with random hexamers. TCRdb fed the immunoSEQ multiplex PCR reads into MiXCR, producing one record per CDR3 protein. The sample has some 110,000 distinct CDR3 sequences, approximately 93% seen once; the top ten hold about 0.096%. The sequenced sample consisted of CD4+ T cells from PBMCs. The receptors were gathered from a human donor with multiple sclerosis.

The chain combines TRBV6-6 with TRBJ2-2; D may be TRBD1 (6 bases). From germline, CDR1 is MNHNY and CDR2 SVGAGI (reference sequence). The V end lost 2 bases, the J end lost 0 bases, and 10 bases lay between the germline ends. The CDR3 has 16 amino acids. The CDR3 loop is CASSYPQGTNTGELFF. DNA of the CDR3: TGTGCCAGCAGTTACCCCCAGGGGACGAACACCGGGGAGCTGTTTTTT.

This chain links TRBV5-4 with TRBJ1-1; the D is unclear. Germline assignment: CDR1 SGHNT and CDR2 YYREEE (reference sequence). CDR3 length: 16 residues. V was trimmed by 2 bases and J by 0 bases, leaving 14 bases between them. Written as DNA, the CDR3 is TGTGCCAGCAGCTTCGAACTGACACGTATGAACACTGAAGCTTTCTTT. This sequence encodes CASSFELTRMNTEAFF.

This clonotype was recorded once. The chain employs TRBV3-1 and TRBJ1-5; the D gene is possibly TRBD1 (6 bases). CDR1 and CDR2 (germline): LGHDT, YNNKEL (reference sequence). V gave up 2 bases and J gave up 0 bases, with 20 bases separating them. This CDR3 is built from 19 residues. The CDR3 spells CASSQNSLGQIYSNQPQHF. The CDR3 DNA sequence: TGTGCCAGCAGCCAAAACTCCCTCGGACAGATATATAGCAATCAGCCCCAGCATTTT.